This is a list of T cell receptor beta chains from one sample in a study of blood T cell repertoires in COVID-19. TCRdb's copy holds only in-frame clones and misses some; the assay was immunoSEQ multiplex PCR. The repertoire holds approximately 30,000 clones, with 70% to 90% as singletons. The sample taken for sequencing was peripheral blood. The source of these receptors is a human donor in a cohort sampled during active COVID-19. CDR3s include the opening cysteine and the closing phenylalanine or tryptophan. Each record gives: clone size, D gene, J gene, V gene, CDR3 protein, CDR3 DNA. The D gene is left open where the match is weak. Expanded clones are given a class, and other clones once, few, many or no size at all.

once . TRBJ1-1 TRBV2 CASSERQGGASTEAFF TGTGCCAGCAGTGAGAGGCAGGGAGGAGCGAGCACTGAAGCTTTCTTT
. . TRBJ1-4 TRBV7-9 CASSPGTGATNEKLFF TGTGCCAGCAGCCCCGGGACGGGAGCAACTAATGAAAAACTGTTTTTT
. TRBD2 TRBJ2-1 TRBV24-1 CAAASGRGSGEQFF TGTGCCGCCGCTAGCGGGAGGGGGTCGGGTGAGCAGTTCTTC
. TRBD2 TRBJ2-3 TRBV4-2 CASSQAASGLAVTDTQYF TGTGCCAGCAGCCAAGCAGCTTCGGGACTAGCGGTCACAGATACGCAGTATTTT
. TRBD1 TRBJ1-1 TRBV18 CASSTGTGGLPEAFF TGTGCCAGCTCAACCGGGACAGGGGGTTTGCCTGAAGCTTTCTTT
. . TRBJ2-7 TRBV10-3 CAISGEYEQYF TGTGCCATCAGTGGAGAGTACGAGCAGTACTTC
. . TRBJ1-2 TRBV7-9 CASSHGGNYGYTF TGTGCCAGCAGCCACGGGGGTAACTATGGCTACACCTTC
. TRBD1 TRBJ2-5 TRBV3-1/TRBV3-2 CASSQGRQGGETQYF TGTGCCAGCAGCCAAGGACGACAGGGGGGGGAGACCCAGTACTTC
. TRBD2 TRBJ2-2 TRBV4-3 CASSRGLGAESTGELFF TGCGCCAGCAGCCGAGGACTAGGTGCGGAAAGCACCGGGGAGCTGTTTTTT
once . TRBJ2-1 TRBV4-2 CASSQVIPGDEQFF TGTGCCAGCAGCCAAGTTATCCCGGGGGATGAGCAGTTCTTC
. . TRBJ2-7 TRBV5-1 CASSLAIGGSSYEQYF TGCGCCAGCAGCTTGGCCATAGGGGGTAGCTCCTACGAGCAGTACTTC
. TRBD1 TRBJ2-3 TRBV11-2 CASSLASGGTQYF TGTGCCAGCAGCTTAGCGTCAGGGGGTACGCAGTATTTT
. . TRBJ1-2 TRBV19 CASSIRQGTYANGYTF TGTGCCAGTAGTATTCGGCAGGGAACTTATGCAAATGGCTACACCTTC
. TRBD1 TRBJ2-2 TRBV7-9 CASSPGRGTGPGELFF TGTGCCAGCAGCCCCGGTAGGGGGACAGGGCCCGGGGAGCTGTTTTTT
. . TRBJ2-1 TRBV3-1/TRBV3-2 CASSRVEGSPYNEQFF TGTGCCAGCAGCCGTGTCGAGGGTTCCCCCTACAATGAGCAGTTCTTC
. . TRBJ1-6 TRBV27 CASSWGSYNSPLHF TGTGCCAGCAGTTGGGGCTCTTATAATTCACCCCTCCACTTT
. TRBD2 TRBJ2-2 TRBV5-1 CASSFRLAGTNTGELFF TGCGCCAGCAGCTTTCGCCTAGCGGGGACGAACACCGGGGAGCTGTTTTTT
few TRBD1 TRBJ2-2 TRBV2 CASSSLDRGELFF TGTGCCAGCAGTAGCCTCGACAGGGGAGAGCTGTTTTTT
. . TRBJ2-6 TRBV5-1 CASSRTLLSGANVLTF TGCGCCAGCAGCCGGACACTCCTCTCTGGGGCCAACGTCCTGACTTTC
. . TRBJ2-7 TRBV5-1 CASRTDDLYYEQYF TGCGCCAGCAGGACAGACGATTTATACTACGAGCAGTACTTC
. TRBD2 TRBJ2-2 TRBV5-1 CASSLAGGTGELFF TGCGCCAGCAGCTTGGCCGGGGGGACCGGGGAGCTGTTTTTT
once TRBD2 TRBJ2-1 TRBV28 CASSSQRENFYNEQFF TGTGCCAGCAGTTCACAGCGGGAGAACTTCTACAATGAGCAGTTCTTC
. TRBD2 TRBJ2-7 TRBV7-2 CASSLRREENYEQYF TGTGCCAGCAGCTTACGGCGGGAGGAGAACTACGAGCAGTACTTC
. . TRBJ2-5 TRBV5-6 CASSLVRMETQYF TGTGCCAGCAGCTTGGTCAGAATGGAGACCCAGTACTTC
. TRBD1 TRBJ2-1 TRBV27 CASSSLKTGQYNEQFF TGTGCCAGCAGTTCTTTGAAGACAGGGCAATACAATGAGCAGTTCTTC
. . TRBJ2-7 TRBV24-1 CATSNSYEQYF TGTGCCACCAGTAATTCTTACGAGCAGTACTTC
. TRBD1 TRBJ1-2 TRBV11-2 CASSLDGGTGGYGYTF TGTGCCAGCAGCTTAGACGGGGGGACAGGGGGCTATGGCTACACCTTC
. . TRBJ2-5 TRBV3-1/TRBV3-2 CASSQPTARGETQYF TGTGCCAGCAGCCAACCTACAGCCAGGGGAGAGACCCAGTACTTC
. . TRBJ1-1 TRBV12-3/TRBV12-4 CASSLERNTEAFF TGTGCCAGCAGTTTAGAGCGGAACACTGAAGCTTTCTTT
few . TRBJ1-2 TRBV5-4 CASSLDRNYGYTF TGTGCCAGCAGCCTCGACAGAAACTATGGCTACACCTTC
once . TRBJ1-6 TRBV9 CASSTRDTSFSPLHF TGTGCCAGCAGCACCCGGGACACCTCCTTTTCACCCCTCCACTTT
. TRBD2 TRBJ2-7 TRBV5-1 CASSPGLAGGPYEQYF TGCGCCAGCAGCCCGGGACTAGCGGGAGGTCCCTACGAGCAGTACTTC
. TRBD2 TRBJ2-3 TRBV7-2 CASSPRGTSGMPDTQYF TGTGCCAGCAGCCCACGGGGGACTAGCGGGATGCCAGATACGCAGTATTTT
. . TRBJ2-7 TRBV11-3 CASSLSDEQYF TGTGCCAGCAGCTTAAGCGACGAGCAGTACTTC
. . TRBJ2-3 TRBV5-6 CASSLPGHSTDTQYF TGTGCCAGCAGCTTGCCGGGACACAGCACAGATACGCAGTATTTT
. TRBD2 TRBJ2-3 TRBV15 CATSRDRGTSFWSTDTQYF TGTGCCACCAGCAGAGATCGAGGGACTAGTTTTTGGTCCACAGATACGCAGTATTTT
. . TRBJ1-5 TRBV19 CASNPDISNQPQHF TGTGCCAGTAACCCGGACATTAGCAATCAGCCCCAGCATTTT
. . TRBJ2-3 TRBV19 CASTTQDTQYF TGTGCCAGTACTACCCAAGATACGCAGTATTTT
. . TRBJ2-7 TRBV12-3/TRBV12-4 CASTTGGEEQYF TGTGCCAGCACCACAGGGGGGGAGGAGCAGTACTTC
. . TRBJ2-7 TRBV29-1 CSVGSYEQYF TGCAGCGTTGGTAGTTACGAGCAGTACTTC
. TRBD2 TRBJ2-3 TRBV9 CASSAWRGGSDTQYF TGTGCCAGCAGCGCTTGGCGGGGGGGATCAGATACGCAGTATTTT
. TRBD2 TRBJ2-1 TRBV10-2 CASTGTSEKNEQFF TGCGCCAGCACCGGGACTAGCGAGAAAAATGAGCAGTTCTTC
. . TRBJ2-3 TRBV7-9 CASTSPRGGRISTDTQYF TGTGCCAGCACCTCACCACGAGGTGGGAGAATAAGCACAGATACGCAGTATTTT
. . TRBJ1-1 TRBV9 CASSSTGRNTEAFF TGTGCCAGCAGCTCCACAGGGAGAAACACTGAAGCTTTCTTT
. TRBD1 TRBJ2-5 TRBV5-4 CASSLSTGGQETQYF TGTGCCAGCAGCTTATCAACAGGGGGCCAAGAGACCCAGTACTTC
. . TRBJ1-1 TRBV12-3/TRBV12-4 CASSLAVLGKAFF TGTGCCAGCAGTTTAGCGGTATTGGGCAAAGCTTTCTTT
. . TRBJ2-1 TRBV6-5 CASTSGGKQFF TGTGCCAGCACTTCTGGGGGGAAGCAGTTCTTC
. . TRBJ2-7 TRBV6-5 CASSLITAWGHEQYF TGTGCCAGCAGCCTAATCACTGCCTGGGGCCACGAGCAGTACTTC
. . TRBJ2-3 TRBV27 CASSLRANTDTQYF TGTGCCAGCAGTTTGCGGGCCAACACAGATACGCAGTATTTT
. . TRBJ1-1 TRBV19 CASSIDRVNTEAFF TGTGCCAGTAGTATAGACAGGGTGAACACTGAAGCTTTCTTT
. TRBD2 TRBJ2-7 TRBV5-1 CASSLSSGAWEAEQYF TGCGCCAGCAGCTTAAGTAGCGGGGCCTGGGAGGCCGAGCAGTACTTC
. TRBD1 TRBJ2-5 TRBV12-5 CASGLGTGGALGETQYF TGTGCTAGTGGTTTGGGGACAGGTGGGGCCCTTGGGGAGACCCAGTACTTC
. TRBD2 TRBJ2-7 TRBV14 CASSSLAGGDEQYF TGTGCCAGCAGCTCACTAGCGGGAGGGGACGAGCAGTACTTC
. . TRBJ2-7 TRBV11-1 CASSLAVEEQYF TGTGCCAGCAGCTTAGCTGTAGAGGAGCAGTACTTC
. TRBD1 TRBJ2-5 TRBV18 CASSSLPGTGLETQYF TGTGCCAGCTCAAGCCTCCCGGGGACAGGGTTAGAGACCCAGTACTTC
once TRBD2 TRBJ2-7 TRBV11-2 CASSLGASGGRYEQYF TGTGCCAGCAGCTTAGGGGCTAGCGGGGGGCGGTACGAGCAGTACTTC
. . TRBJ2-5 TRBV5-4 CASSTEGRLGETQYF TGTGCCAGCAGCACAGAGGGAAGGTTGGGAGAGACCCAGTACTTC
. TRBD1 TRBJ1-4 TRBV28 CASSKPQGQGDEKLFF TGTGCCAGCAGCAAACCCCAGGGACAGGGGGATGAAAAACTGTTTTTT
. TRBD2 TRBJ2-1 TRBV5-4 CASSLGGSGGYNEQFF TGTGCCAGCAGCTTGGGAGGTTCGGGAGGCTACAATGAGCAGTTCTTC
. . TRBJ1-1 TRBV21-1 CASSKAVRVNTEAFF TGTGCCAGCAGCAAAGCAGTCAGGGTGAACACTGAAGCTTTCTTT